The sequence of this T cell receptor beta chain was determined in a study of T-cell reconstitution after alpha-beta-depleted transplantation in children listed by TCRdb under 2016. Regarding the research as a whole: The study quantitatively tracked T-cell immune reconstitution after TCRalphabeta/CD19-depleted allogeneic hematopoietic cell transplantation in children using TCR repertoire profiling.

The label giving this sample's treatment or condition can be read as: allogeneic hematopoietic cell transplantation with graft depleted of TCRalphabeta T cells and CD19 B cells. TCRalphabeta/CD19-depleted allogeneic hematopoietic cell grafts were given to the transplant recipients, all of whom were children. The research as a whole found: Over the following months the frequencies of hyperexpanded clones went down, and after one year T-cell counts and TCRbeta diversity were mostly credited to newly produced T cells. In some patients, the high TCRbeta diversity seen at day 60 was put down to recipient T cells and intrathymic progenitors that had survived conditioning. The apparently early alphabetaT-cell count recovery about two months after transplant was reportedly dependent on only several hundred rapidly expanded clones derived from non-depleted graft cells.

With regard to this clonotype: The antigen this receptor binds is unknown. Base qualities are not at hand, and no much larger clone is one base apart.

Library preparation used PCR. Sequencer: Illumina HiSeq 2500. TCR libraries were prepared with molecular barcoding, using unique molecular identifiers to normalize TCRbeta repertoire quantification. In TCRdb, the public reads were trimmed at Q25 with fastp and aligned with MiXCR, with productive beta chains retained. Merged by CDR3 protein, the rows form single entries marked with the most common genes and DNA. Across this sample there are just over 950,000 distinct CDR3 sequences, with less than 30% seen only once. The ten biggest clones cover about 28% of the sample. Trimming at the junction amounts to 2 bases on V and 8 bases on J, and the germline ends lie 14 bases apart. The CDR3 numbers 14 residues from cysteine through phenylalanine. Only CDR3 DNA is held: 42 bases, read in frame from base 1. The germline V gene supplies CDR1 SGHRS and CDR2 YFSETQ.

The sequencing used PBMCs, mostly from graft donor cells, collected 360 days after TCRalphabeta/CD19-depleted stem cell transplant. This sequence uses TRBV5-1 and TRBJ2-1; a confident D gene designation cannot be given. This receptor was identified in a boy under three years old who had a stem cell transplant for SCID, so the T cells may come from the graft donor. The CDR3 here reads CASSFSASLDEQFF. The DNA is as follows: TGCGCCAGCAGCTTTTCTGCCAGTCTCGATGAGCAGTTCTTC.